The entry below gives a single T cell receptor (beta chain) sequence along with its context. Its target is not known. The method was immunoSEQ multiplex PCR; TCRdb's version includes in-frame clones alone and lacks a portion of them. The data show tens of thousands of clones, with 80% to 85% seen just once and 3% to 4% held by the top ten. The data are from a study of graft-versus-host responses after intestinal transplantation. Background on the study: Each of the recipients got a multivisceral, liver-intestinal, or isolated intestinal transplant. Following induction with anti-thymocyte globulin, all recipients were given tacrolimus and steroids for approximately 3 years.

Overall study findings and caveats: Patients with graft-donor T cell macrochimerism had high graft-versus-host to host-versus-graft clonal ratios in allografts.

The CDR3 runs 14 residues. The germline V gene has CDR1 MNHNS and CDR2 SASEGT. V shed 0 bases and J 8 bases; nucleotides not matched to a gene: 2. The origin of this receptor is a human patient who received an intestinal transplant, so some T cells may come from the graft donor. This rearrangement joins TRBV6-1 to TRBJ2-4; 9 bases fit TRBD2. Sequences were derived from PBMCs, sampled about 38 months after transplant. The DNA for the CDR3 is TGTGCCAGCAGTGAAGCTAGCGGGAGTGACATTCAGTACTTC. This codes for CASSEASGSDIQYF.